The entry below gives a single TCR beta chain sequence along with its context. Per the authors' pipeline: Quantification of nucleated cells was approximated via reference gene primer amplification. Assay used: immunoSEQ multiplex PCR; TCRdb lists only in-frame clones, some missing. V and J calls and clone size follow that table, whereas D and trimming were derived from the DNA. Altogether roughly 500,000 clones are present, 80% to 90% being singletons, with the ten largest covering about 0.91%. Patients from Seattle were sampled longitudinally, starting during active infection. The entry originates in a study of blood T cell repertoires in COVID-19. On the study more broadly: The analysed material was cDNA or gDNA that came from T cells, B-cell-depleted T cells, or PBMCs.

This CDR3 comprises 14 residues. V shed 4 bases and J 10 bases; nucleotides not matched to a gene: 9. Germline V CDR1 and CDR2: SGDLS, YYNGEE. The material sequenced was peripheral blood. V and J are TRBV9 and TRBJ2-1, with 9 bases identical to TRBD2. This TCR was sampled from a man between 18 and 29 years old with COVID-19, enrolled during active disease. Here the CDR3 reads CASSPQAGGWEQFF. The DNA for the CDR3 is TGTGCCAGCAGCCCCCAAGCGGGAGGATGGGAGCAGTTCTTC.